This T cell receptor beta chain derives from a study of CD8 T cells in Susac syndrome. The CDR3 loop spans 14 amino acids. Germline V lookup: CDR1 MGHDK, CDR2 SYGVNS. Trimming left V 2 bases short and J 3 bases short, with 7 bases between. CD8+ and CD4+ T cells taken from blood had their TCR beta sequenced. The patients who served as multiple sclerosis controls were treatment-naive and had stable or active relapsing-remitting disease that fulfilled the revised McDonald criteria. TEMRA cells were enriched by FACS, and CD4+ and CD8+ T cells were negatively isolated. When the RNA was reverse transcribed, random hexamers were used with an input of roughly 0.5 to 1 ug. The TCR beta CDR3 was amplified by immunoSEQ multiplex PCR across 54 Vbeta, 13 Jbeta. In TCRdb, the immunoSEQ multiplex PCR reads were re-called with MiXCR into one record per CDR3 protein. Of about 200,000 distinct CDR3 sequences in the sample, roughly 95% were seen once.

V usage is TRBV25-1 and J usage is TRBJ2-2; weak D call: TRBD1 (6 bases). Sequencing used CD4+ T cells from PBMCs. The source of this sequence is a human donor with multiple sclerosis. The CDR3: CASSEGGYTGELFF. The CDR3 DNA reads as TGTGCCAGCAGTGAAGGGGGCTACACCGGGGAGCTGTTTTTT. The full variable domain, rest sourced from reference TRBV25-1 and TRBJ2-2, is EADIYQTPRYLVIGTGKKITLECSQTMGHDKMYWYQQDPGMELHLIHYSYGVNSTEKGDLSSESTVSRIRTEHFPLTLESARPSHTSQYLCASSEGGYTGELFFGEGSRLTVL.